The sequence of this T cell receptor beta chain was determined in a study of early stage breast cancer tumors. CDR1 and CDR2 from the germline V gene are MNHNS and SASEGT. The CDR3 extends over 11 amino acids. The V and J ends lost 1 base and 3 bases respectively, with 1 base between them. Clones were sequenced by immunoSEQ multiplex PCR, and TCRdb holds only the in-frame ones, with some missing. Here the sample spans 8,000 to 9,500 clones, 60% to 80% being singletons. This clonotype originated in a person aged 60 to 70 with breast cancer. Sequences were obtained from normal breast tissue next to the tumor. The chain uses TRBV6-1 and TRBJ2-7; D ambiguous. CDR3 protein: CASSEGYEQYF. The CDR3 DNA is TGTGCCAGCAGTGAAGGCTACGAGCAGTACTTC.